This T cell receptor (beta chain) emerged from a study of tumor-infiltrating lymphocytes in primary liver carcinoma (dated by TCRdb to 2016 to 2017). The study in broad terms: Surgical resection was performed in China between November 2015 and 2016 on about 5 patients with histopathologically diagnosed primary liver carcinoma. The study combined TCRbeta repertoire sequencing, expression microarrays and whole-exome sequencing across five regions of each liver tumor, with adjacent normal tissue and blood. The five patients had tumors of stage T1-T3 N0M0, with maximum diameters ranging from 4.2 to 10 cm. A total of 35 or so specimens from 5 patients, comprising some 25 tumor regions, 5 adjacent noncancerous liver tissues and 5 peripheral blood samples, were covered by TCRbeta repertoire sequencing. High reproducibility was observed for the technical replicate repertoires, with mean shared-clone rates about 0.92 and correlation coefficients above 0.95. Of the five patients (three men and two women, aged 30 to 69 years), four had hepatocellular carcinoma and one had combined HCC and intrahepatic cholangiocarcinoma. Samples yielded roughly 3.5 to 8 million productive TCRbeta reads; read depth did not differ significantly between tissue types. Overall results and qualifications from the work: Because only the TCR beta chain was sequenced and unpaired alpha chains were not captured, true repertoire diversity is likely underestimated. Bulk unsorted samples precluded comparing CD4+ and CD8+ T cell repertoires. Only four or five patients were included in the study, and the authors note that the findings should be validated in a larger study. Repertoire overlap was found to be higher between tumor regions (mean about 35%) than between tumor-adjacent (approximately 17%) or tumor-blood (around 15%) pairs, consistent with antigen-driven expansion. Compared with blood, tumors had a significantly larger share of the repertoire taken up by the top 250 clones (p = 0.039).

Trimming at the junction amounts to 1 base on V and 9 bases on J, and the germline ends lie 15 bases apart. From cysteine to phenylalanine, the CDR3 is 14 amino acids long. The CDR3 DNA has 42 bases and is translated from base 1. CDR1 and CDR2 are read off the germline V gene as LGHNA and YSLEER. As to this clonotype: Its target antigen remains unknown. The record has no base qualities; no much larger clone is one base away.

TRIzol reagent was used to extract blood RNA from unsorted whole blood, while the DNeasy Blood & Tissue kit provided the germline DNA. Patients had chronic HBV infection and were treatment-naive at sampling. About 3.6 milliliters of peripheral blood were collected into K2EDTA tubes before surgery. Starting from approximately 0.5 ug total RNA, TCRbeta-specific cDNA was produced by reverse transcription with a constant-region primer and ProtoScript II reverse transcriptase. Construction of the TCRbeta libraries relied on three nested rounds of multiplex PCR, following a slightly modified ARM-PCR procedure. Multiplex TRBV1-TRBV30 forward primers and a Cbeta reverse primer were used in the first two PCR rounds, each of which was run for around 10 cycles. Sample barcodes and Illumina adapters were added in a final 25-cycle PCR using Deep VentR polymerase. Before sequencing, amplicons of 200-500 bp were gel-purified using a QIAquick gel extraction kit. TCRbeta amplicons were sequenced on an Illumina HiSeq 2500 with 250-bp paired-end reads. The source study handled its data this way. To recover full CDR3 sequences, reads were quality-trimmed using Trimmomatic v0.33 and paired reads were then merged using FLASH v1.2.11. V, D and J germline segments were assigned to the rearranged TCRbeta sequences by MiGEC v1.2.1b. VDJtools v1.0.0 computed clonotype statistics and Shannon-Wiener diversity indices. Except for diversity analysis, only the 250 most abundant clonotypes of each sample were used in subsequent analyses to reduce sampling bias. Clones were called with MiXCR by TCRdb after fastp trimmed the public reads at Q25, and only in-frame beta chains were retained. CDR3 protein duplicates are merged, each entry listing the most common genes and DNA. TCRdb, not the original authors, processed these V and J calls. Here the sample has approximately 340,000 distinct CDR3 sequences; approximately 64% occur a single time. Of the sample, about 6.3% is held by the ten largest clones.

The TCR comes from a middle-aged man with primary liver carcinoma and hepatitis B virus infection. Sequences were obtained from peripheral blood. The chain couples TRBV4-3 to TRBJ1-2; matching of 5 bases hints at TRBD1 as the D gene. This receptor carries the CDR3 CASSQVATAYSYTF. The nucleotide sequence is TGCGCCAGCAGCCAAGTAGCGACAGCTTATAGCTACACCTTC.